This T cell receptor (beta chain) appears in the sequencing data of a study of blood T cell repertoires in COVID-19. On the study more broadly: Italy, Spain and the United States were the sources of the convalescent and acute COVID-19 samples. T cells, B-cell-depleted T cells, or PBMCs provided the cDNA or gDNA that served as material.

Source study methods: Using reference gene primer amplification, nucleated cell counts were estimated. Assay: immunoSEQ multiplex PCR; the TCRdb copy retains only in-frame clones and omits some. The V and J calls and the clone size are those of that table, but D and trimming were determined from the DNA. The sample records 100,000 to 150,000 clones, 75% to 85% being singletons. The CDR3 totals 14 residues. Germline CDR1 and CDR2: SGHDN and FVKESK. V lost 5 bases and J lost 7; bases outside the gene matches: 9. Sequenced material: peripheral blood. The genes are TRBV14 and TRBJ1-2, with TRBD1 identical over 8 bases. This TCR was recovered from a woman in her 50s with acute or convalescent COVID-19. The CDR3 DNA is TGTGCCAGCAGCATGGGACAGGTGGGGTCTGGCTACACCTTC. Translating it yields CASSMGQVGSGYTF.